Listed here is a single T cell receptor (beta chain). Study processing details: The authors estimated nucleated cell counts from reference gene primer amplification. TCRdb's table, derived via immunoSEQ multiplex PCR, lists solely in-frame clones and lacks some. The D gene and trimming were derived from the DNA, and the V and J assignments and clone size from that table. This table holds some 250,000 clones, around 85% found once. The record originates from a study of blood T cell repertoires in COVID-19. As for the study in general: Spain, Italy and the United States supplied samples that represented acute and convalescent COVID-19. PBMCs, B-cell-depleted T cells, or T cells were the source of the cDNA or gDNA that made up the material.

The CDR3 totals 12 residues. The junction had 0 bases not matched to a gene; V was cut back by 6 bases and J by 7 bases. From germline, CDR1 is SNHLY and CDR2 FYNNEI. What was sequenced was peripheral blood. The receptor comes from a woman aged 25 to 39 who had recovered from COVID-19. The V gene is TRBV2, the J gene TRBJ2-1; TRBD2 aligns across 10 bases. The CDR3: CASRLAGNEQFF. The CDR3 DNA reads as TGTGCCAGCAGACTAGCGGGGAATGAGCAGTTCTTC.